The rows below give T cell receptor beta chains drawn from one sample of a study of blood T cell repertoires in COVID-19. Sequencing was performed with immunoSEQ multiplex PCR; in TCRdb, only in-frame clones are kept and a portion is missing. The sample has about 95,000 clones, about 84% seen once. The sequenced material came from peripheral blood. The origin of the receptors is an elderly man with active or convalescent COVID-19. Each CDR3 is given with its conserved first and last residue. D genes are given only for firm matches. Clone size is given for some rows only: seen once, a few or many times, or a class if the clone is expanded.

clone size: NA
D gene: NA
V gene: TRBV5-4
J gene: TRBJ2-1
CDR3 protein: CASRNRQDLYNEQFF
CDR3 DNA: TGTGCCAGCAGGAATCGACAGGACCTCTACAATGAGCAGTTCTTC

clone size: NA
D gene: NA
V gene: TRBV6-5
J gene: TRBJ1-4
CDR3 protein: CASITVPNEKLFF
CDR3 DNA: TGTGCCAGCATTACAGTACCTAATGAAAAACTGTTTTTT

clone size: NA
D gene: TRBD2
V gene: TRBV29-1
J gene: TRBJ2-3
CDR3 protein: CSSRGGSTDTQYF
CDR3 DNA: TGCAGCTCTCGGGGAGGGAGCACAGATACGCAGTATTTT

clone size: NA
D gene: TRBD1
V gene: TRBV6-4
J gene: TRBJ2-2
CDR3 protein: CASSRTAGGTGELFF
CDR3 DNA: TGTGCCAGCAGTCGCACGGCAGGGGGAACCGGGGAGCTGTTTTTT

clone size: NA
D gene: NA
V gene: TRBV7-9
J gene: TRBJ2-2
CDR3 protein: CASSQTGNTGELFF
CDR3 DNA: TGTGCCAGCAGCCAGACAGGGAACACCGGGGAGCTGTTTTTT

clone size: NA
D gene: TRBD1
V gene: TRBV6-5
J gene: TRBJ2-7
CDR3 protein: CASSYYSGTGDEQYF
CDR3 DNA: TGTGCCAGCAGTTACTATTCCGGGACAGGCGACGAGCAGTACTTC

clone size: NA
D gene: NA
V gene: TRBV5-1
J gene: TRBJ2-5
CDR3 protein: CASSLTGTARQTQYF
CDR3 DNA: TGCGCCAGCAGCTTGACAGGGACGGCAAGACAGACCCAGTACTTC

clone size: once
D gene: TRBD1
V gene: TRBV24-1
J gene: TRBJ1-2
CDR3 protein: CATSGTGNTYGYTF
CDR3 DNA: TGTGCCACCAGCGGGACAGGGAATACCTATGGCTACACCTTC

clone size: NA
D gene: NA
V gene: TRBV6-6
J gene: TRBJ2-7
CDR3 protein: CASSRRLEVSYEQYF
CDR3 DNA: TGTGCCAGCAGCAGGAGGTTAGAGGTCTCCTACGAGCAGTACTTC

clone size: NA
D gene: TRBD1
V gene: TRBV28
J gene: TRBJ2-1
CDR3 protein: CASRPPPGQGFRFGSYNEQFF
CDR3 DNA: TGTGCCAGCAGGCCCCCCCCGGGACAGGGGTTCCGTTTTGGTTCCTACAATGAGCAGTTCTTC

clone size: NA
D gene: NA
V gene: TRBV5-8
J gene: TRBJ1-5
CDR3 protein: CASRKSGTQPQHF
CDR3 DNA: TGTGCCAGCAGGAAGTCGGGTACCCAGCCCCAGCATTTT

clone size: NA
D gene: NA
V gene: TRBV5-1
J gene: TRBJ2-2
CDR3 protein: CASSPGSGELFF
CDR3 DNA: TGCGCCAGCAGCCCCGGGAGCGGGGAGCTGTTTTTT

clone size: NA
D gene: NA
V gene: TRBV10-3
J gene: TRBJ1-4
CDR3 protein: CAISEGRGNEKLFF
CDR3 DNA: TGTGCCATCAGTGAGGGGCGGGGTAATGAAAAACTGTTTTTT

clone size: NA
D gene: TRBD1
V gene: TRBV6-5
J gene: TRBJ1-4
CDR3 protein: CASTYRGGGEKLFF
CDR3 DNA: TGTGCCAGCACCTACAGGGGAGGTGGTGAAAAACTGTTTTTT

clone size: NA
D gene: NA
V gene: TRBV5-4
J gene: TRBJ2-2
CDR3 protein: CASSLTFNTGELFF
CDR3 DNA: TGTGCCAGCAGCTTGACATTTAACACCGGGGAGCTGTTTTTT

clone size: NA
D gene: NA
V gene: TRBV11-2
J gene: TRBJ2-5
CDR3 protein: CASSLGGGGAQETQYF
CDR3 DNA: TGTGCCAGCAGCTTAGGGGGGGGCGGGGCACAAGAGACCCAGTACTTC

clone size: NA
D gene: NA
V gene: TRBV2
J gene: TRBJ2-7
CDR3 protein: CASSVWDSVGRYEQYF
CDR3 DNA: TGTGCCAGCAGTGTTTGGGATAGCGTCGGCCGGTACGAGCAGTACTTC

clone size: NA
D gene: NA
V gene: TRBV27
J gene: TRBJ1-1
CDR3 protein: CASSPGALNTEAFF
CDR3 DNA: TGTGCCAGCAGCCCAGGGGCTTTGAACACTGAAGCTTTCTTT

clone size: NA
D gene: TRBD1
V gene: TRBV5-1
J gene: TRBJ1-1
CDR3 protein: CASSPGTGDEAFF
CDR3 DNA: TGCGCCAGCAGCCCCGGGACAGGGGATGAAGCTTTCTTT

clone size: NA
D gene: NA
V gene: TRBV7-2
J gene: TRBJ1-3
CDR3 protein: CASSSAPDRTGNTIYF
CDR3 DNA: TGTGCCAGCAGCTCCGCCCCAGACAGAACCGGAAACACCATATATTTT

clone size: few
D gene: TRBD1
V gene: TRBV27
J gene: TRBJ1-6
CDR3 protein: CASSDRGKNNSPLHF
CDR3 DNA: TGTGCCAGCAGTGACAGGGGGAAGAATAATTCACCCCTCCACTTT

clone size: few
D gene: NA
V gene: TRBV2
J gene: TRBJ1-5
CDR3 protein: CASRPIWTSGNQPQHF
CDR3 DNA: TGTGCCAGCAGACCAATTTGGACAAGTGGCAATCAGCCCCAGCATTTT

clone size: NA
D gene: NA
V gene: TRBV2
J gene: TRBJ1-1
CDR3 protein: CASRKQGNTEAFF
CDR3 DNA: TGTGCCAGCAGAAAGCAGGGGAACACTGAAGCTTTCTTT

clone size: NA
D gene: NA
V gene: TRBV15
J gene: TRBJ2-2
CDR3 protein: CATSRDSRGAWAGELFF
CDR3 DNA: TGTGCCACCAGCAGAGATTCCAGGGGAGCCTGGGCCGGGGAGCTGTTTTTT

clone size: NA
D gene: NA
V gene: TRBV5-4
J gene: TRBJ1-1
CDR3 protein: CASSLARTGILSTEAFF
CDR3 DNA: TGTGCCAGCAGCTTGGCCCGAACAGGGATTTTGAGCACTGAAGCTTTCTTT

clone size: NA
D gene: NA
V gene: TRBV7-9
J gene: TRBJ2-1
CDR3 protein: CASSLNFQGRKNEQFF
CDR3 DNA: TGTGCCAGCAGCTTGAATTTCCAGGGAAGGAAAAATGAGCAGTTCTTC

clone size: once
D gene: NA
V gene: TRBV6-5
J gene: TRBJ2-1
CDR3 protein: CASRASVWEQFF
CDR3 DNA: TGTGCCAGCAGGGCTAGCGTCTGGGAGCAGTTCTTC

clone size: NA
D gene: NA
V gene: TRBV6-6
J gene: TRBJ1-2
CDR3 protein: CASSLGQPYGYTF
CDR3 DNA: TGTGCCAGCAGTCTAGGACAGCCCTATGGCTACACCTTC

clone size: once
D gene: NA
V gene: TRBV29-1
J gene: TRBJ1-4
CDR3 protein: CSAGETGEKLFF
CDR3 DNA: TGCAGCGCTGGCGAGACCGGGGAAAAACTGTTTTTT

clone size: NA
D gene: NA
V gene: TRBV27
J gene: TRBJ1-5
CDR3 protein: CASGSLSNQPQHF
CDR3 DNA: TGTGCCAGCGGTTCCCTTAGCAATCAGCCCCAGCATTTT

clone size: NA
D gene: TRBD2
V gene: TRBV5-1
J gene: TRBJ2-3
CDR3 protein: CASSLGPAGDPTDTQYF
CDR3 DNA: TGCGCCAGCAGCTTGGGACCAGCGGGGGACCCCACAGATACGCAGTATTTT

clone size: NA
D gene: TRBD1
V gene: TRBV7-2
J gene: TRBJ1-2
CDR3 protein: CASSPGTGKIYGYTF
CDR3 DNA: TGTGCCAGCAGCCCCGGGACAGGGAAAATCTATGGCTACACCTTC

clone size: few
D gene: NA
V gene: TRBV19
J gene: TRBJ2-2
CDR3 protein: CASSIGQRTGSLFF
CDR3 DNA: TGTGCCAGTAGTATTGGTCAGCGGACGGGTTCGCTGTTTTTT

clone size: NA
D gene: NA
V gene: TRBV5-8
J gene: TRBJ1-4
CDR3 protein: CASSRGTPSPEKLFF
CDR3 DNA: TGTGCCAGCAGCAGGGGGACACCCTCTCCTGAAAAACTGTTTTTT